The sequence of this T cell receptor beta chain was determined in a study of cytomegalovirus exposure and HLA in healthy donors. 60 Vbeta and 13 Jbeta primers were used in PCR. Sequencing used immunoSEQ multiplex PCR; TCRdb keeps in-frame clones, though not all of them. The table records about 140,000 clones, about 80% of them present only once. This clone was counted a few times. Its antigen is unknown. Findings and caveats of the study: Later analysis associated a missense DCLRE1C variant with TCR beta V- and J-gene trimming. Rare TCR sequences dominated, though some public TCRs recurred in many donors.

The CDR3 contains 18 residues. With 3 bases removed from V and 0 bases from J, the gap between germline ends came to 17 bases. Germline V gives CDR1 MNHNS, CDR2 SASEGT. This sequence joins TRBV6-1 and TRBJ1-4, with unresolved D. The sequencing input was PBMCs. This clonotype originated in a man aged 40-55 years in good health and CMV-seronegative. The CDR3 region has the DNA TGTGCCAGCAGTGATAAGCCGCCGGGAGGAGCAACTAATGAAAAACTGTTTTTT. Its translation is CASSDKPPGGATNEKLFF.